This T cell receptor beta chain emerged from a study of read filtering for tumor transcriptome and immune sequencing. The study, taken as a whole, reports: Without single-read clonotypes, shared clonotype proportions correlated more between IR-seq and RNA-seq.

The germline CDR1 and CDR2 sequences are MDHEN and SYDVKM. The V gene lost 4 bases and the J gene lost 5 bases, with 8 bases spanning the gap. This CDR3 spans 12 amino acids. This clonotype was observed at least ten times. Antigen: not known. Molecular barcoded adaptors covering alpha/delta and beta/gamma chains were used on 400 ng RNA. TCRdb itself ran the reads through MiXCR, one entry per CDR3 protein. The table has over 90,000 distinct CDR3 sequences, approximately 21% seen once. The clonotype originates from a donor aged 40 or older with multiple myeloma. The chain combines TRBV28 with TRBJ1-2; unclear D gene. Sequencing was performed on a population of CD138-negative cells sorted from bone marrow. For the CDR3, the DNA is TGTGCCAGCAGTTCAACAGTTTATGGCTACACCTTC. It is translated as CASSSTVYGYTF.